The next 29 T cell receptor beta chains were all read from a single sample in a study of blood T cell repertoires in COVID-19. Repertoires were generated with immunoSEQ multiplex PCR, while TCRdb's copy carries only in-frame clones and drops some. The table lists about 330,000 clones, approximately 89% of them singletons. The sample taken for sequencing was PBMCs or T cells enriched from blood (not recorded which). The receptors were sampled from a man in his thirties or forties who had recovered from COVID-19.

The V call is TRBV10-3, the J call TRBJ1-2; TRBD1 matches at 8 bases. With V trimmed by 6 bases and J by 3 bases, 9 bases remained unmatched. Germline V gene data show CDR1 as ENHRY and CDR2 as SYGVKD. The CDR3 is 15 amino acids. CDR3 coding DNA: TGTGCCATCAGCAGAACGGGACAGGTACACTATGGCTACACCTTC. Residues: CAISRTGQVHYGYTF.

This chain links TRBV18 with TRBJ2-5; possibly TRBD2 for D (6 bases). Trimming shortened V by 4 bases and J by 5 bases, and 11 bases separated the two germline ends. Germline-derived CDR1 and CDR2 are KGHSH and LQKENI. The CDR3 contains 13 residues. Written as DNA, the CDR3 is TGTGCCAGCTCACGACTTGGGGGGGAGACCCAGTACTTC. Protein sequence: CASSRLGGETQYF.

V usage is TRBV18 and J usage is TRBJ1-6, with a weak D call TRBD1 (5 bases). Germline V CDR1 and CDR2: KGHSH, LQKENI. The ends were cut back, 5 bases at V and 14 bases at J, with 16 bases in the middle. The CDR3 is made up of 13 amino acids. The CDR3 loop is CASSSNPGSALHF. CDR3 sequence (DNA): TGTGCCAGCTCATCGAACCCAGGGTCAGCCCTCCACTTT.

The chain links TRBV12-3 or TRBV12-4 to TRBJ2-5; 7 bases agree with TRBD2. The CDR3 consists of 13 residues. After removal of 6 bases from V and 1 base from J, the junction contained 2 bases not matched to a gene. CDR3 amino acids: CASSPSGQETQYF. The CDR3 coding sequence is TGTGCCAGCAGCCCTAGCGGCCAAGAGACCCAGTACTTC.

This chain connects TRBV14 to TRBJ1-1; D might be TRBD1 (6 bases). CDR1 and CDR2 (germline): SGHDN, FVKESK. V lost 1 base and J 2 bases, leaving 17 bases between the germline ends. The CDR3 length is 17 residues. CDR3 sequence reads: CASSQAGGVYGNTEAFF. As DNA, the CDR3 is TGTGCCAGCAGCCAAGCTGGGGGCGTATATGGTAACACTGAAGCTTTCTTT.

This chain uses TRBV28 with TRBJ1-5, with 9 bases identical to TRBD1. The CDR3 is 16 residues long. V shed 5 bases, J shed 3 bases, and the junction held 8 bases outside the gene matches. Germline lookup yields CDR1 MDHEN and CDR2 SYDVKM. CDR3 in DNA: TGTGCCAGCAGTGCCGGGACAGGGTTCTTCAATCAGCCCCAGCATTTT. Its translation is CASSAGTGFFNQPQHF.

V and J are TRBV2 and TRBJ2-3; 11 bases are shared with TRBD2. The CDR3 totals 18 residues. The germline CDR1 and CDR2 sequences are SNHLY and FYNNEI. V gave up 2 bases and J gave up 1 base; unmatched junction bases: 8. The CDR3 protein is CASSERLAGILRTDTQYF. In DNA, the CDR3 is TGTGCCAGCAGTGAAAGACTAGCGGGGATCTTACGCACAGATACGCAGTATTTT.

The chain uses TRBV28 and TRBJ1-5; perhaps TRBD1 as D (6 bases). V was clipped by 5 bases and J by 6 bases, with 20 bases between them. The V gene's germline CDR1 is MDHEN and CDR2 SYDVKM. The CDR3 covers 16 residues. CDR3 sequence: CASSVPRTVEGQPQHF. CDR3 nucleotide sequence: TGTGCCAGCAGTGTCCCTAGGACAGTCGAAGGTCAGCCCCAGCATTTT.

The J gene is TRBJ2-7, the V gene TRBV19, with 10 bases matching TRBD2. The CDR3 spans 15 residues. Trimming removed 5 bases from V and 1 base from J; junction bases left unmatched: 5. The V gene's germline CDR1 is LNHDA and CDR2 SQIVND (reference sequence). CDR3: CASSFGLAASYEQYF. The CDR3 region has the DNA TGTGCCAGTAGTTTCGGACTAGCGGCTTCCTACGAGCAGTACTTC.

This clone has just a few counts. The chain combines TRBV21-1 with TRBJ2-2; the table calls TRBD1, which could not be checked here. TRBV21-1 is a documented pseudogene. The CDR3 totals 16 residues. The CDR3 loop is CASSSRDREDTGELFF. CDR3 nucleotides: TGTGCCAGCAGCAGCCGGGACAGGGAAGACACCGGGGAGCTGTTTTTT.

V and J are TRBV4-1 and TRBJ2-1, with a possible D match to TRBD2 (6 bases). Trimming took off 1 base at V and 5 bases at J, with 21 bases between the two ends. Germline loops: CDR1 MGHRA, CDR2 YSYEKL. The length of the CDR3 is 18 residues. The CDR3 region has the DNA TGCGCCAGCAGCCAAGTACCCTCTAGCGTTCGATTTGACAATGAGCAGTTCTTC. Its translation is CASSQVPSSVRFDNEQFF.

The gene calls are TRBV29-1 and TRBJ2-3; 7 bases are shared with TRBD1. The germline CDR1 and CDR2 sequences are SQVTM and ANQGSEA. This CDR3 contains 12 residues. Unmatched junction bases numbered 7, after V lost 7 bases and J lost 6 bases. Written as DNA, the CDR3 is TGCAGCGGGGACAGCGGTAGTGATACGCAGTATTTT. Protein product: CSGDSGSDTQYF.

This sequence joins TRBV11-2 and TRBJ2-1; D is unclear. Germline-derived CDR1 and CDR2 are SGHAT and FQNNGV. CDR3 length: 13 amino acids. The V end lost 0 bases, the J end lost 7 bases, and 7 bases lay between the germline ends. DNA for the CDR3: TGTGCCAGCAGCTTAGACCCAGCGAATGAGCAGTTCTTC. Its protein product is CASSLDPANEQFF. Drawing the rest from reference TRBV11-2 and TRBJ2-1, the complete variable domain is EAGVAQSPRYKIIEKRQSVAFWCNPISGHATLYWYQQILGQGPKLLIQFQNNGVVDDSQLPKDRFSAERLKGVDSTLKIQPAKLEDSAVYLCASSLDPANEQFFGPGTRLTVL.

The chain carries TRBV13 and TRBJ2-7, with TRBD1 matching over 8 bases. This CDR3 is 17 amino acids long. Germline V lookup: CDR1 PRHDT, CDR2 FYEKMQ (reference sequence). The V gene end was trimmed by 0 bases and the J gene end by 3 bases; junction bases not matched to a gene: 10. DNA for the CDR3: TGTGCCAGCAGCTTAGGGACGCACCAGACAGGGGACTACGAGCAGTACTTC. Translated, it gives CASSLGTHQTGDYEQYF.

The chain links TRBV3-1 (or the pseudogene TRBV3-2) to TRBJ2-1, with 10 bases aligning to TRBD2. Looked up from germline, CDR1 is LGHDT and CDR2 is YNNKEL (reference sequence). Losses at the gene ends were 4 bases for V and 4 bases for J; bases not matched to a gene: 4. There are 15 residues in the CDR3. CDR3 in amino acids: CASSLAGGSYNEQFF. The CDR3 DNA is TGTGCCAGCAGCCTAGCGGGGGGCTCATACAATGAGCAGTTCTTC.

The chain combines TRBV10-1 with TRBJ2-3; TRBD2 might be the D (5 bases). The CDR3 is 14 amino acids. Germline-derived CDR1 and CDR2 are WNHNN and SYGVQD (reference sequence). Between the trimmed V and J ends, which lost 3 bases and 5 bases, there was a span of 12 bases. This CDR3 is CASSDPGVVDTQYF. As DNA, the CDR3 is TGCGCCAGCAGTGACCCCGGGGTGGTAGATACGCAGTATTTT.

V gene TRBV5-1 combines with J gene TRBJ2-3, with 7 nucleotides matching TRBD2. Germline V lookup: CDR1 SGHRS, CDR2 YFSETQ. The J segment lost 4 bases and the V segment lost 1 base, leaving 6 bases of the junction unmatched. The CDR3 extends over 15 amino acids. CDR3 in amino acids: CASSLSGGVSDTQYF. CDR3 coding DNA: TGCGCCAGCAGCTTGTCGGGGGGAGTCTCAGATACGCAGTATTTT.

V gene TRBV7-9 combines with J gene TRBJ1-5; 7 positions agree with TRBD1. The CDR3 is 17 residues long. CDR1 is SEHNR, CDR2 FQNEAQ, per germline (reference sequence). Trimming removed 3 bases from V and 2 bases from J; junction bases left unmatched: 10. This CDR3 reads CASSFGSGGQGNQPQHF. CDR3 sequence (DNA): TGTGCCAGCAGCTTCGGCTCAGGGGGTCAGGGCAATCAGCCCCAGCATTTT.

CDR3 protein: CASSERGTGELFF. In DNA, the CDR3 is TGCGCCAGCAGTGAGAGGGGGACCGGGGAGCTGTTTTTT. The chain combines TRBV10-2 with TRBJ2-2, with D perhaps matching TRBD1 (6 bases). Deletions cut 2 bases from V and 5 bases from J, with 6 bases between. Germline loops: CDR1 WSHSY, CDR2 SAAADI. The CDR3 has 13 residues.

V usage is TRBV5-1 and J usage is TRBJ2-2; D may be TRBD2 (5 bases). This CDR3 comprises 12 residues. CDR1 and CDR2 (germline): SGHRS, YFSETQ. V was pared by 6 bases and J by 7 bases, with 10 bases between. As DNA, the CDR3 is TGCGCCAGCAACGCGGGCAGCGGGGAGCTGTTTTTT. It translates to CASNAGSGELFF.

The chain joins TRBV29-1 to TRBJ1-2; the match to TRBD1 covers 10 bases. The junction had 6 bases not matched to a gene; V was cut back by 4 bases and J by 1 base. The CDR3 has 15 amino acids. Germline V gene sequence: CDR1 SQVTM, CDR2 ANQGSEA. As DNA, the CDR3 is TGCAGCGTTGGAGGAGGGACAGGGGTTAACTATGGCTACACCTTC. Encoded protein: CSVGGGTGVNYGYTF.

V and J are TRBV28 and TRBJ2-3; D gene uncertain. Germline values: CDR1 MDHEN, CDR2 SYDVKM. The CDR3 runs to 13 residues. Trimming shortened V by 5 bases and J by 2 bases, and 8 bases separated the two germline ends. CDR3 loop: CASSLQYTDTQYF. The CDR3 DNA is TGTGCCAGCAGTCTACAGTACACAGATACGCAGTATTTT.

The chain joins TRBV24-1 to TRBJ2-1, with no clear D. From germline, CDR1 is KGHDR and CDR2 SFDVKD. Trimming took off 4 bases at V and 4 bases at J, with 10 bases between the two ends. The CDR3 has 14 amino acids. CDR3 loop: CATSDQAQYNEQFF. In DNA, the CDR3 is TGTGCCACCAGTGACCAAGCCCAATACAATGAGCAGTTCTTC.

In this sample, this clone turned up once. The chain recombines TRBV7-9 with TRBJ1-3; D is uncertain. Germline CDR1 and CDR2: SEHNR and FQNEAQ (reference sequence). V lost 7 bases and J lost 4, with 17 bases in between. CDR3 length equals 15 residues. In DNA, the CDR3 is TGTGCCAGCACCCCCCCGAACTCTGCAGGAAACACCATATATTTT. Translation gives CASTPPNSAGNTIYF.

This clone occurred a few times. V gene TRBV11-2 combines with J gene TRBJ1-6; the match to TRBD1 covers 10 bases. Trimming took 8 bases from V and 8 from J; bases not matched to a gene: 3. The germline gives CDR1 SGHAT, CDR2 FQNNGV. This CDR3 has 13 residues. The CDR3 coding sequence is TGTGCCAGCGCCGGGACAGGGGATTCACCCCTCCACTTT. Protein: CASAGTGDSPLHF.

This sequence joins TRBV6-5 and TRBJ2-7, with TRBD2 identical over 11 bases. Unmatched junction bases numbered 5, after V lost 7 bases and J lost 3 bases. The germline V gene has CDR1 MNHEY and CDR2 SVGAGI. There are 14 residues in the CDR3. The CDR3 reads CASISGTSGYEQYF. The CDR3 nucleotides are TGTGCCAGCATCTCCGGGACTAGCGGCTACGAGCAGTACTTC.

CDR3 sequence (DNA): TGTGCCAGCAGCCAGGGTGCAGGGTACACCGGGGAGCTGTTTTTT. Translated: CASSQGAGYTGELFF. J is TRBJ2-2 and V is TRBV7-9; D possibly corresponds to TRBD1 (5 bases). The CDR3 runs 15 residues. Germline values: CDR1 SEHNR, CDR2 FQNEAQ (reference sequence). V lost 5 bases and J 3 bases, leaving 13 bases between the germline ends.

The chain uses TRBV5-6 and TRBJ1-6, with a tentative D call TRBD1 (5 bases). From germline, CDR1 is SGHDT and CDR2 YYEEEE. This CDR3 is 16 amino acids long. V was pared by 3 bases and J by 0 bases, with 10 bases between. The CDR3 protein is CASSSGGSSYNSPLHF. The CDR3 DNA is TGTGCCAGCAGCTCGGGGGGAAGCTCCTATAATTCACCCCTCCACTTT.

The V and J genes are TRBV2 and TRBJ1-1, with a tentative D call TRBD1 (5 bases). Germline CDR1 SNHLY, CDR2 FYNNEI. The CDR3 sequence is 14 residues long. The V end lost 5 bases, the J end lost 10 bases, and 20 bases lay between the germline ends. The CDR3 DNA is TGTGCCAGCAGTCCCTGGCAGGGTGTGCCGGGAGCTTTCTTT. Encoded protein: CASSPWQGVPGAFF.